The T cell receptor (beta chain) under discussion was sequenced for a study of lymphopenia after photon versus proton radiotherapy. In the case of this clone: Its target is not known.

Clones were sequenced by immunoSEQ multiplex PCR, and TCRdb holds only the in-frame ones, with some missing. Of some 76,000 clones detected, 85% to 95% appear once; the ten largest clones hold about 2.2%. Findings of the study overall: Larger post-nadir TCR diversity loss correlated inversely with survival in deceased patients. Proton therapy kept repertoires fairly stable, unlike photons, which gained effector/memory cells. Oligoclonal CD8+ Temra expansion after nadir drove photon patients' diversity drop.

The source of this sequence is a woman aged 40 to 50 with cholangiocarcinoma. The sample here was peripheral blood, taken from a patient treated with photon-based radiotherapy.

The CDR3 reads CASSYGAGGRWNEQFF. The CDR3 bases are TGTGCCAGCAGTTACGGTGCGGGGGGGCGGTGGAATGAGCAGTTCTTC. The V call is TRBV6-5, the J call TRBJ2-1, with TRBD2 matching over 9 bases. In germline, CDR1 is MNHEY, CDR2 SVGAGI. The V gene end was trimmed by 2 bases and the J gene end by 7 bases; junction bases not matched to a gene: 9. This CDR3 region has 16 residues.